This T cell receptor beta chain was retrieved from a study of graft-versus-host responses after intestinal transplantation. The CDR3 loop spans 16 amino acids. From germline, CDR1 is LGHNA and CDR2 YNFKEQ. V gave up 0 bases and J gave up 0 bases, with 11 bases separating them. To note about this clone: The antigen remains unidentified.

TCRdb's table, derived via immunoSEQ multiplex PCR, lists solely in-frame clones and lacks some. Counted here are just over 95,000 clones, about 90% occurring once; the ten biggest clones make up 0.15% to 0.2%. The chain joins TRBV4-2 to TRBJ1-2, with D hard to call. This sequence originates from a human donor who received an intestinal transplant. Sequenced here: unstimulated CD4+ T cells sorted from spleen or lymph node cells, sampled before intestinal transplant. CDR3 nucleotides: TGTGCCAGCAGCCAAGACAGGACTAAAGCTAACTATGGCTACACCTTC. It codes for CASSQDRTKANYGYTF.